The next 2 T cell receptor beta chains were all read from a single sample in a study of T-cell memory formation after mild COVID-19. TCRdb re-analysed the 5' RACE reads in MiXCR, keeping a single row per CDR3 protein. The sample has 92,000 or so distinct CDR3 sequences; roughly 16% are singletons. The sequenced sample was PBMCs or a T cell subset sorted from them (not recorded which). These TCRs come from a man aged 18 to 29 who had mild COVID-19 (a few samples of this study predate the infection). Cell type and time point are not known.

The chain combines TRBV12-3 or TRBV12-4 with TRBJ2-5; 9 bases match TRBD1. The CDR3 length is 14 residues. V lost 6 bases, J lost 5 bases, and 7 bases stayed unmatched. In nucleotides, the CDR3 is TGTGCCAGCAGCACAGGGGGCGGGTTGGAGACCCAGTACTTC. Encoded protein: CASSTGGGLETQYF.

The chain combines TRBV29-1 with TRBJ1-2; 11 bases are a match to TRBD1. The CDR3 loop spans 17 amino acids. Germline V gene sequence: CDR1 SQVTM, CDR2 ANQGSEA. V was clipped by 8 bases and J by 4 bases; unmatched bases: 18. The CDR3, as DNA: TGCAGCTTTGGGCCTTTGCTGGACAGGGGGCAAGGCTATGGCTACACCTTC. Translating gives CSFGPLLDRGQGYGYTF.